Following are 26 T cell receptor beta chains from one sample sequenced in a study of blood T cell repertoires in COVID-19. Assay: immunoSEQ multiplex PCR; the TCRdb copy retains only in-frame clones and omits some. The repertoire has some 200,000 clones, over 75% of them found once; the top ten carry 9.8%. The sample comprised peripheral blood. These TCRs come from a woman aged 80 or older with acute or convalescent COVID-19.

This clone was detected only once. The rearrangement links TRBV19 to TRBJ2-7; possible D gene TRBD2, 6 bases. CDR3 size: 14 residues. Germline lookup yields CDR1 LNHDA and CDR2 SQIVND (reference sequence). Between the trimmed V and J ends, which lost 3 bases and 5 bases, there was a span of 14 bases. CDR3 protein: CASSIRASAHEQYF. Written as DNA, the CDR3 is TGTGCCAGTAGTATTCGGGCTAGCGCGCACGAGCAGTACTTC.

This rearrangement joins TRBV21-1 to TRBJ2-5; TRBD1, the D gene given by the table, was not confirmed from the DNA. TRBV21-1 is recorded as a pseudogene. The CDR3 spans 12 residues. CDR3 nucleotide sequence: TGTGCCAGCAGCAAGTCCCAGGGGACCCAGTACTTC. Amino acids: CASSKSQGTQYF.

This clone was found once. The chain couples TRBV7-8 to TRBJ1-2; D is unresolved. V lost 1 base and J lost 4, with 10 bases in between. The CDR3 is 14 residues long. Germline lookup yields CDR1 SGHVS and CDR2 FQNEAQ. CDR3 in amino acids: CASSLGREVYGYTF. In nucleotides, the CDR3 is TGTGCCAGCAGCTTAGGGCGGGAGGTCTATGGCTACACCTTC.

This chain links TRBV15 with TRBJ1-1; D is unclear. Germline CDR1 is LNHNV and CDR2 is YYDKDF (reference sequence). The V gene lost 8 bases and the J gene lost 1 base, with 8 bases spanning the gap. The CDR3 length is 12 residues. CDR3 nucleotide sequence: TGTGCCACCGCTCGGGAGAACACTGAAGCTTTCTTT. Translation: CATARENTEAFF.

This clone was seen only a few times. V usage is TRBV19 and J usage is TRBJ2-2, with 7 positions matching TRBD1. Per germline, CDR1 LNHDA and CDR2 SQIVND (reference sequence). The CDR3 spans 15 residues. V lost 6 bases, J lost 4 bases, and 8 bases stayed unmatched. CDR3 residues: CASSTDRVSTGELFF. Here the CDR3 DNA reads TGTGCCAGTAGCACCGACAGGGTGAGCACCGGGGAGCTGTTTTTT. The full variable domain, with the rest looked up from reference TRBV19 and TRBJ2-2, is DGGITQSPKYLFRKEGQNVTLSCEQNLNHDAMYWYRQDPGQGLRLIYYSQIVNDFQKGDIAEGYSVSREKKESFPLTVTSAQKNPTAFYLCASSTDRVSTGELFFGEGSRLTVL.

The chain links TRBV5-5 to TRBJ1-1; D uncertain. This CDR3 is built from 11 residues. Germline V lookup: CDR1 SGHKS, CDR2 YYEKEE (reference sequence). Trimming shortened V by 8 bases and J by 1 base, and 6 bases separated the two germline ends. This CDR3 is CASTRNTEAFF. Written as DNA, the CDR3 is TGTGCCAGTACAAGGAACACTGAAGCTTTCTTT.

The CDR3: CASSLEAGKNTEAFF. The DNA for the CDR3 is TGTGCCAGCAGCTTGGAAGCAGGGAAGAACACTGAAGCTTTCTTT. The rearrangement links TRBV5-4 to TRBJ1-1; possibly TRBD1 for D (5 bases). The CDR3 length is 15 residues. Germline V gives CDR1 SGHNT, CDR2 YYREEE (reference sequence). V was cut by 0 bases and J by 1 base, with 10 bases left in between.

The chain couples TRBV5-4 to TRBJ1-1; TRBD1 matches 10 bases. The length of the CDR3 is 15 residues. The germline gives CDR1 SGHNT, CDR2 YYREEE (reference sequence). Losses at the gene ends were 4 bases for V and 1 base for J; bases not matched to a gene: 4. CDR3 sequence: CASSPGQGKNTEAFF. The CDR3, as DNA: TGTGCCAGCAGCCCGGGACAGGGGAAGAACACTGAAGCTTTCTTT.

V gene TRBV5-5 combines with J gene TRBJ1-5; possibly TRBD1 for D (5 bases). V shed 7 bases and J shed 1 base, with 9 bases lying between them. The germline V gene encodes CDR1 SGHKS and CDR2 YYEKEE (reference sequence). The CDR3 runs 13 residues. For the CDR3, the DNA is TGTGCCAGCCAGGGAGGGAGCAATCAGCCCCAGCATTTT. Protein: CASQGGSNQPQHF.

The genes are TRBV4-1 and TRBJ2-7; D possibly corresponds to TRBD1 (5 bases). This CDR3 has 16 residues. Per the germline V gene, CDR1 is MGHRA and CDR2 is YSYEKL. With 1 base removed from V and 4 bases from J, the gap between germline ends came to 17 bases. The CDR3 here is CASSQGARTGPYEQYF. CDR3 DNA sequence: TGCGCCAGCAGCCAAGGAGCGAGAACAGGCCCTTACGAGCAGTACTTC.

V and J are TRBV10-3 and TRBJ2-3; weak D call: TRBD2 (6 bases). The CDR3 has 16 amino acids. The V and J ends lost 6 bases and 3 bases respectively, with 19 bases between them. The germline V gene has CDR1 ENHRY and CDR2 SYGVKD. The CDR3 DNA sequence: TGTGCCATCAGCCTACCGGGACTCCCAGGGACAGATACGCAGTATTTT. This translates into CAISLPGLPGTDTQYF.

The chain is built from TRBV7-8 and TRBJ2-1; D is unresolved. Germline V lookup: CDR1 SGHVS, CDR2 FQNEAQ. V shed 1 base and J shed 0 bases, with 10 bases lying between them. This CDR3 has 16 amino acids. CDR3 protein: CASSLGVRSSYNEQFF. The DNA of the CDR3 is TGTGCCAGCAGCTTAGGAGTACGGTCCTCCTACAATGAGCAGTTCTTC.

The rearrangement links TRBV7-9 to TRBJ2-1; 8 bases align to TRBD1. V trimming: 0 bases; J trimming: 7 bases; junction bases outside the gene matches: 5. CDR3 size: 15 residues. Germline CDR1 is SEHNR and CDR2 is FQNEAQ (reference sequence). CDR3 amino acids: CASSLAWTGRNEQFF. CDR3 DNA sequence: TGTGCCAGCAGCTTAGCCTGGACAGGGAGGAATGAGCAGTTCTTC.

The rearrangement uses TRBV7-2 and TRBJ2-7, with D possibly matching TRBD2 (5 bases). V lost 5 bases and J lost 4, with 18 bases in between. The CDR3 runs 15 residues. Germline V CDR1 and CDR2: SGHTA, FQGNSA. The CDR3 nucleotides read TGTGCCAGCAGCCCCCCGTTGGGGAGAGAATACGAGCAGTACTTC. It codes for CASSPPLGREYEQYF.

The chain uses TRBV7-2 and TRBJ1-4, with D hard to call. The CDR3 sequence is 16 residues long. V was shortened by 1 base and J by 3 bases, with 12 bases between the two germline ends. Per germline, CDR1 SGHTA and CDR2 FQGNSA. The CDR3 nucleotides are TGTGCCAGCAGCTTAGGCTGGAAGGGAGCTAATGAAAAACTGTTTTTT. Protein product: CASSLGWKGANEKLFF.

The J gene is TRBJ1-4, the V gene TRBV19; D uncertain. CDR1 is LNHDA, CDR2 SQIVND, per germline (reference sequence). The V gene lost 3 bases and the J gene lost 3 bases, with 8 bases spanning the gap. The CDR3 totals 14 residues. Written as DNA, the CDR3 is TGTGCCAGTAGTATTGGGCCAGCTAATGAAAAACTGTTTTTT. Amino acids: CASSIGPANEKLFF.

This clone was observed a single time. V is TRBV23-1 and J is TRBJ2-7, with 10 positions matching TRBD1. TRBV23-1 is an open reading frame whose function is uncertain. With V trimmed by 7 bases and J by 3 bases, 6 bases remained unmatched. The CDR3 is made up of 14 amino acids. This CDR3 reads CASTPDRGNYEQYF. The CDR3 DNA follows: TGCGCCAGCACCCCGGACAGGGGGAACTACGAGCAGTACTTC.

The chain joins TRBV19 to TRBJ1-6, with a tentative D call TRBD1 (6 bases). The CDR3 length is 14 residues. Germline V lookup: CDR1 LNHDA, CDR2 SQIVND (reference sequence). Trimming stripped 4 bases from V and 8 bases from J, with 12 bases between. CDR3 region: CASSNRDTYSPLHF. CDR3 nucleotide sequence: TGTGCCAGTAGTAACAGGGACACCTATTCACCCCTCCACTTT.

This clone came up once. This rearrangement joins TRBV7-2 to TRBJ1-2; D not certain. There are 13 residues in the CDR3. V was trimmed by 7 bases and J by 0 bases, leaving 9 bases between them. Germline V gene lookup returns CDR1 SGHTA and CDR2 FQGNSA. The CDR3 region has the DNA TGTGCCAGCACCTCCGGGGCTAACTATGGCTACACCTTC. This sequence encodes CASTSGANYGYTF.

This clone appeared a few times. The genes are TRBV7-2 and TRBJ2-1; no clear D. V was shortened by 1 base and J by 4 bases, with 11 bases between the two germline ends. Germline values: CDR1 SGHTA, CDR2 FQGNSA. The CDR3 runs to 15 residues. The chain's CDR3 is CASSLDRGEYNEQFF. Written as DNA, the CDR3 is TGTGCCAGCAGCTTAGATAGAGGAGAATACAATGAGCAGTTCTTC.

The chain joins TRBV19 to TRBJ2-2; 10 bases fit TRBD2. Germline values: CDR1 LNHDA, CDR2 SQIVND (reference sequence). The CDR3 spans 15 residues. The ends lost 6 bases at V and 6 bases at J; junction bases unmatched: 7. The CDR3, as DNA: TGTGCCAGTAGCAGAACTAGCGGGGTTTCCGGGGAGCTGTTTTTT. Its protein is CASSRTSGVSGELFF.

This clone was observed once. The genes are TRBV5-4 and TRBJ1-2; 8 bases fit TRBD1. Germline V lookup: CDR1 SGHNT, CDR2 YYREEE (reference sequence). The ends lost 2 bases at V and 0 bases at J; junction bases unmatched: 6. This CDR3 is built from 16 residues. CDR3 nucleotide sequence: TGTGCCAGCAGCTTCGACAGGGGCCAAGCTAACTATGGCTACACCTTC. Its protein product is CASSFDRGQANYGYTF.

The J gene is TRBJ2-7, the V gene TRBV6-6; D not resolved. The length of the CDR3 is 13 residues. CDR1 and CDR2 from the germline V gene are MNHNY and SVGAGI (reference sequence). With 2 bases removed from V and 4 bases from J, the gap between germline ends came to 9 bases. The CDR3 bases are TGTGCCAGCAGTTACCGAGGTGGTTACGAGCAGTACTTC. It codes for CASSYRGGYEQYF.

This rearrangement joins TRBV7-7 to TRBJ2-5; D ambiguous. V was clipped by 1 base and J by 2 bases, with 5 bases between them. This CDR3 contains 13 residues. CDR1 SSHAT and CDR2 FNYEAQ come from the germline V gene (reference sequence). CDR3 in amino acids: CASSLGQQETQYF. For the CDR3, the DNA is TGTGCCAGCAGCTTAGGGCAGCAAGAGACCCAGTACTTC.

The chain's CDR3 is CATEAWTKNIQYF. In DNA, the CDR3 is TGTGCCACAGAGGCGTGGACCAAAAACATTCAGTACTTC. The chain carries TRBV2 and TRBJ2-4; D remains unclear. V lost 10 bases, J lost 2 bases, and 12 bases lay in between. Germline CDR1 and CDR2: SNHLY and FYNNEI. CDR3 length: 13 residues. Full variable domain (remainder filled in from reference TRBV2 and TRBJ2-4): EPEVTQTPSHQVTQMGQEVILRCVPISNHLYFYWYRQILGQKVEFLVSFYNNEISEKSEIFDDQFSVERPDGSNFTLKIRSTKLEDSAMYFCATEAWTKNIQYFGAGTRLSVL.

A single count supports this clone. The chain combines TRBV21-1 with TRBJ2-6; TRBD1 reflects the table's D call only, with no check against the DNA. TRBV21-1 is a pseudogene segment. This CDR3 is built from 17 residues. CDR3 DNA: TGTGCCAGCAGTCGAACCCCAGGGGTTTCTGGGGCCAACGTCCTGACTTTC. This sequence encodes CASSRTPGVSGANVLTF.